The TCR beta chain under discussion was sequenced for a study of T cell responses to AZD1222 COVID-19 vaccine. Generated by immunoSEQ multiplex PCR, the TCRdb table keeps only in-frame clones and is missing some. The sample records 45,000 to 55,000 clones, approximately 79% being singletons. CDR1 is MDHEN and CDR2 is SYDVKM in the germline V gene. CDR3 length: 15 amino acids. Trimming stripped 3 bases from V and 4 bases from J, with 14 bases between. Source: peripheral blood, taken on day 0 of AZD1222 vaccination. The clonotype originates from an adult in good health. The rearrangement uses TRBV28 and TRBJ2-3; D gene ambiguous. CDR3 coding DNA: TGTGCCAGCAGTTTTAATCGGCAGGCTTCAGATACGCAGTATTTT. The encoded protein is CASSFNRQASDTQYF.